The table lists the clone carrying this T cell receptor (beta chain) with many counts. As yet, its antigen is unknown. The sample originates from a study of CD8 T cells in ankylosing spondylitis. Findings of the study overall: There was reportedly significant enrichment of clones that were disease-linked in matched ankylosing spondylitis synovial fluid. Seven to nine highly homologous variants formed a TCR beta motif that appeared characteristic of ankylosing spondylitis blood. Earlier work had already found some motif variants in reactive arthritis synovial fluid and blood. The authors found the disease-linked clones to be CD8+ and relatively rare in peripheral blood.

TCRdb used MiXCR to reprocess the 5' RACE reads, holding one entry per CDR3 protein. This table holds fewer than 550,000 distinct CDR3 sequences, less than 6% found once. The TCR was taken from a male donor with ankylosing spondylitis. Input material: blood, either unsorted or a sorted T cell fraction (not recorded which).

This CDR3 reads CASSLWFSVTGNQPQHF. The CDR3 DNA sequence: TGTGCCAGCAGTTTGTGGTTTTCGGTCACCGGCAATCAGCCCCAGCATTTT. The chain has TRBV28 and TRBJ1-5; D is ambiguous. Germline assignment: CDR1 MDHEN and CDR2 SYDVKM. The V gene lost 3 bases and the J gene lost 2 bases, with 17 bases spanning the gap. The CDR3 length is 17 residues.